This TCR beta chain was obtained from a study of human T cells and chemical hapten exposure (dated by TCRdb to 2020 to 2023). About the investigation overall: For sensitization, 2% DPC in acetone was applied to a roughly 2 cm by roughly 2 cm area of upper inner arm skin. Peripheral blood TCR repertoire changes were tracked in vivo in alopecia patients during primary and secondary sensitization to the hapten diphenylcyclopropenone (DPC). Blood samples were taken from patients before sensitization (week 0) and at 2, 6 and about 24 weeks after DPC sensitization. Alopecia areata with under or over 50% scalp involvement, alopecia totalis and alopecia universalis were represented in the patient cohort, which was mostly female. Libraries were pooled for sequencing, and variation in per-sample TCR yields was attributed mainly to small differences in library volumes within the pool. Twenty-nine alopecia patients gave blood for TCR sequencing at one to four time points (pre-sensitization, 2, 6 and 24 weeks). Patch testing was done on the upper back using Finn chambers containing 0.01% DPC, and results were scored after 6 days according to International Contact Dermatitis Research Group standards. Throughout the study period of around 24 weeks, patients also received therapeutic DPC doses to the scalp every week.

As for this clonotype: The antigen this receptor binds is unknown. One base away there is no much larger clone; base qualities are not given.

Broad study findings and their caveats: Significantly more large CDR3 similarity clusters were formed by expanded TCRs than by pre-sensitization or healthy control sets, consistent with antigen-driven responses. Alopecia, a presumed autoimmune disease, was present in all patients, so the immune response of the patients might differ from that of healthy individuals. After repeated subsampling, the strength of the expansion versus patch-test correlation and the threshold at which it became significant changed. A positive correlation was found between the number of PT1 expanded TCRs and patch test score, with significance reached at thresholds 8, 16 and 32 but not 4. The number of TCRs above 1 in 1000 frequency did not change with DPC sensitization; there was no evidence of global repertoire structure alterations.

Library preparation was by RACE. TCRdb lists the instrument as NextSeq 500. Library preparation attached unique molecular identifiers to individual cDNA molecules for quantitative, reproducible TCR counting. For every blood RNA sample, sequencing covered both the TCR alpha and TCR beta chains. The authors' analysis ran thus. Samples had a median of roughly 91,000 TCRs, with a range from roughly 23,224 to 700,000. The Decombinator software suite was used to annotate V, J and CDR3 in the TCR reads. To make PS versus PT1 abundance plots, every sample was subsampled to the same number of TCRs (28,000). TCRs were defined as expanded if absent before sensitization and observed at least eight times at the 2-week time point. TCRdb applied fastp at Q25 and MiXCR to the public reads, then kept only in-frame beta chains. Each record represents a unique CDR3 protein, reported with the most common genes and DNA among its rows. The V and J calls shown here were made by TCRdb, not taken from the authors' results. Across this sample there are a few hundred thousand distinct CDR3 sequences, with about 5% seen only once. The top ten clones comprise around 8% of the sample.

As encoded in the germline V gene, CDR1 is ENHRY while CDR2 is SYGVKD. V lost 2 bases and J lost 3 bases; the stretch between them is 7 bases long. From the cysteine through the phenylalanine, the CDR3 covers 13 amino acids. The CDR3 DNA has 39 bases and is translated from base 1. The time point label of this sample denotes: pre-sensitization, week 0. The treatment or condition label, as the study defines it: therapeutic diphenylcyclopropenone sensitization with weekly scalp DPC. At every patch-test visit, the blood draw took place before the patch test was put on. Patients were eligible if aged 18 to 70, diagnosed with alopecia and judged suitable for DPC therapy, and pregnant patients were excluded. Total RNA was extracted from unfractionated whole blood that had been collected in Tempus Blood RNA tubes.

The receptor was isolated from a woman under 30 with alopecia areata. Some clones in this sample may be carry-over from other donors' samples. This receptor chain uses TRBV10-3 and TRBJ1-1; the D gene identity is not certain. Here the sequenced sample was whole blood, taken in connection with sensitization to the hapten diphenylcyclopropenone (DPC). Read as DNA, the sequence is TGTGCCATCAGTGAGAGGGTGGACACTGAAGCTTTCTTT. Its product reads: CAISERVDTEAFF.